This record looks at one TCR beta chain sequence and its context. The antigen is unknown. Data came from immunoSEQ multiplex PCR; TCRdb stores just in-frame clones and leaves some out. The data hold some 93,000 clones, with about nine tenths observed a single time. V was cut by 2 bases and J by 6 bases, with 11 bases left in between. The CDR3 length is 14 residues. The germline V gene has CDR1 SGDLS and CDR2 YYNGEE. This sample stems from a study of identifying expanded T cells in peripheral blood. Collection occurred without any documented infections or immune events in donors. General study results and limits: Approximately two-week clone count variance significantly increased as total template count grew.

The chain has TRBV9 and TRBJ2-2; D might be TRBD2 (6 bases). Sequencing input: blood. The clonotype comes from a person aged 18 to 75 in good health. CDR3 residues: CASSVGGVAGELFF. Here the CDR3 DNA reads TGTGCCAGCAGCGTGGGGGGAGTGGCCGGGGAGCTGTTTTTT.